This T cell receptor (beta chain) was observed in a study of technical replicates of blood from several donors. This CDR3 has 16 amino acids. Germline V gives CDR1 MNHEY, CDR2 SMNVEV (reference sequence). V dropped 1 base and J dropped 2; count of bases not matched to a gene: 4. The assay was immunoSEQ multiplex PCR, and TCRdb's table has in-frame clones only and misses some. The data show approximately 81,000 clones, approximately 94% seen once. Sequenced material: T cells isolated from PBMCs. The rearrangement links TRBV27 to TRBJ2-1; 8 nucleotides match TRBD2. This clonotype was sampled from a human donor in good health. The CDR3 DNA reads TGTGCCAGCAGTTTATATGCGGGAGGTCCCTACAATGAGCAGTTCTTC. Translated: CASSLYAGGPYNEQFF.